A selection of T cell receptor beta chains follows, all from one sample in a study of blood T cells in healthy people across ages. TCRdb re-derived calls from the 5' RACE reads in MiXCR, one entry per CDR3 protein. The sample lists roughly 1,500,000 distinct CDR3 sequences, about 35% occurring once. The specimen was blood. These receptors all stem from a woman in her twenties or thirties in good health. Both conserved end residues are part of each CDR3. The order of the fields is clone size, V gene, D gene, J gene, CDR3 DNA, CDR3 protein. The D gene is left open where the match is weak. Clone size is not always given. Where it is, it says once, few, many or a class for expanded clones.

few	TRBV28	TRBD1	TRBJ1-1	TGTGCCAGCAGTTTCGGCCTTTCCCGGACAGGGCGAGCTTTCTTT	CASSFGLSRTGRAFF
.	TRBV20-1	.	TRBJ2-1	TGCAGTGCAGCAAGTAGCTCCTGCAATGAGCAGTTCTTC	CSAASSSCNEQFF
few	TRBV29-1	.	TRBJ2-7	TGCAGCGCCACGGGACCGGGCCCGGCCTACGAGCAGTACTTC	CSATGPGPAYEQYF
many	TRBV5-6	TRBD2	TRBJ2-3	TGTGCCAGCAGCTTGGTTTCTAGCGGGGGGGACACAGATACGCAGTATTTT	CASSLVSSGGDTDTQYF
.	TRBV15	.	TRBJ2-7	TGTGCCACCAGCAGAGATAGGGCAGGGAGTTTCTCCGAGCAGTACTTC	CATSRDRAGSFSEQYF
.	TRBV5-1	.	TRBJ2-3	TGCGCCAGCAGCTTCGGTCAGGGGTCGAGTACAGATACGCAGTATTTT	CASSFGQGSSTDTQYF
.	TRBV3-1	TRBD2	TRBJ2-1	TGTGCCAGCAGCACAGTTGGAGGGATAGCGGGAGGGTGGTACAATGAGCGGTTCTTC	CASSTVGGIAGGWYNERFF
.	TRBV27	.	TRBJ2-1	TGTGCCAGCAGCCAAGAACTACGGACCAATGGGCAGTTCTTC	CASSQELRTNGQFF
few	TRBV9	TRBD1	TRBJ1-2	TGTGCCAGCAGCGGGGACAGGCAATATGGCTACACCTTC	CASSGDRQYGYTF
once	TRBV7-9	.	TRBJ2-5	TGTGCCAGCAGCTTAGGAGAGATGCGGGTAGAGACCCAGTACTTC	CASSLGEMRVETQYF
few	TRBV27	TRBD2	TRBJ2-7	TGTGCCAGCAAAAGGGTCCCTAGCGGAGGAACCTACGAGCAGTACTTC	CASKRVPSGGTYEQYF
.	TRBV28	TRBD2	TRBJ2-3	TGTGCCAGCAGTGGGACTATAATATGGGGAGATACGCAGTATTTT	CASSGTIIWGDTQYF
.	TRBV6-2/TRBV6-3	.	TRBJ2-4	TGTGCCAGCTCGACGGGACTCCGAATAGCCAAAAACATTCAGTACTTC	CASSTGLRIAKNIQYF
.	TRBV9	.	TRBJ1-1	TGTGCCAGCAGCCCGCGCGCGGGGCGGATGGACACTGAAGCTTTCTTT	CASSPRAGRMDTEAFF
few	TRBV24-1	TRBD2	TRBJ2-5	TGTGCCACCAGTGACCCGCAAGCGGGAGGAAGAGAGACCCAGTACTTC	CATSDPQAGGRETQYF
.	TRBV20-1	TRBD2	TRBJ2-3	TGCAGTGCTAGAGATGGCCGGAAGGCGGGAGTAAGGGCAGATACGCAGTATTTT	CSARDGRKAGVRADTQYF
.	TRBV6-2/TRBV6-3	.	TRBJ1-5	TGTGCCAGCAGTTACTTCCCCGGGCAGCCCCAGCATTTT	CASSYFPGQPQHF
.	TRBV20-1	.	TRBJ2-3	TGCAGTGCCGACGGCCGAGGCGGGTACACAGATACGCAGTATTTT	CSADGRGGYTDTQYF
many	TRBV12-3/TRBV12-4	.	TRBJ2-1	TGTGCCAGCAGCTTCGCGGAGGGGGCGGCCTACAATGAGCAGTTCTTC	CASSFAEGAAYNEQFF
few	TRBV28	.	TRBJ1-2	TGTGCCACCCCCCGGGGCTATGGCTACACCTTC	CATPRGYGYTF
few	TRBV20-1	.	TRBJ2-1	TGCAGTGCTAGATCCCCGAGGAGAGGGAATGAGCAGTTCTTC	CSARSPRRGNEQFF
.	TRBV20-1	.	TRBJ1-5	TGCAGTGCTAGAGACCCGGCAGGGAACCAGCCCCAGCATTTT	CSARDPAGNQPQHF
.	TRBV15	.	TRBJ1-5	TGTGCCACCAGCAGAGATCGATCGGACAATCAGCCCCAGCATTTT	CATSRDRSDNQPQHF
few	TRBV6-5	TRBD1	TRBJ1-4	TGTGCCAGCAACCGAGGGACAGGGCGAAATGAAAAACTGTTTTTT	CASNRGTGRNEKLFF
.	TRBV20-1	TRBD1	TRBJ1-5	TGCAGTGCTAGATCGCCTGACAGGGCCGGAGAGCCCCAGCATTTT	CSARSPDRAGEPQHF
.	TRBV7-9	.	TRBJ2-3	TGTGTCAGCAGCCCCTCGCTTAGCACAGATACGCAGTATTTT	CVSSPSLSTDTQYF
many	TRBV15	.	TRBJ1-5	TGTGCCACCAGCGGTGGATATGCTAGCAATCAGCCCCAGCATTTT	CATSGGYASNQPQHF
.	TRBV27	TRBD1	TRBJ2-7	TGTGCCAGCAGTCCCCTAAGTGGGACAGGGCCCCACGAGCAGTACTTC	CASSPLSGTGPHEQYF
few	TRBV6-6	.	TRBJ2-6	TGTGCCAGCATTGACAGCTCTGGGGCCAACGTCCTGACTTTC	CASIDSSGANVLTF
.	TRBV4-2	.	TRBJ2-1	TGTGCCAGCAGCCGAGGGACCCATGAGCAGTTCTTC	CASSRGTHEQFF
.	TRBV10-3	.	TRBJ1-2	TGTGCCATCAGTGAGACAGGAACCCTTAACTATAGCTACACCTTC	CAISETGTLNYSYTF
.	TRBV30	.	TRBJ2-2	TGTGCCTGGACAGGGGCCGAAACCGGGGAGCTGTTTTTT	CAWTGAETGELFF
few	TRBV15	.	TRBJ2-1	TGTGCCACCAGCAGAAAACCGGGGGAGCAGTTCTTC	CATSRKPGEQFF
.	TRBV9	TRBD1	TRBJ1-2	TGTGCCAGCAGCGCCGAGGACAGGGTCGGGTATGGCTACACCTTC	CASSAEDRVGYGYTF